This T cell receptor beta chain was profiled in a study of cytomegalovirus exposure and HLA in healthy donors. Findings of the study overall: The authors later linked a missense DCLRE1C variant to TCR beta V- and J-gene trimming. Testing in vitro showed three CMV-associated chains specific for CMV antigens. An analysis done earlier found most TCR beta V segments productive about 90% or about 30% of the time. Under 20,000 TCR beta sequences were associated with HLA alleles at 0.05 false discovery rate in a later analysis.

Vbeta (60) and Jbeta (13) primers were used in the PCR. Only in-frame clones appear in the TCRdb table, and some are missing; sequencing was by immunoSEQ multiplex PCR. Seen in this sample are under 100,000 clones; the ten most common clones hold roughly 3%. A remark on this clone: Its antigen is currently unknown.

This CDR3 is 12 amino acids long. V was shortened by 2 bases and J by 7 bases, with 9 bases between the two germline ends. Germline loops: CDR1 SGDLS, CDR2 YYNGEE. This chain uses TRBV9 with TRBJ1-2, with D unresolved. The source of this sequence is a woman in her twenties or thirties in good health and CMV-seronegative. Sequenced sample: PBMCs. This chain's CDR3 is CASSVDWSGYTF. The CDR3 nucleotides read TGTGCCAGCAGCGTGGACTGGAGTGGCTACACCTTC. Full variable domain (outside the CDR3, taken from reference TRBV9 and TRBJ1-2): DSGVTQTPKHLITATGQRVTLRCSPRSGDLSVYWYQQSLDQGLQFLIQYYNGEERAKGNILERFSAQQFPDLHSELNLSSLELGDSALYFCASSVDWSGYTFGSGTRLTVV.